Listed below are T cell receptor beta chains from one sample, sequenced in a study of T cell responses to AZD1222 COVID-19 vaccine. Repertoires were generated with immunoSEQ multiplex PCR, while TCRdb's copy carries only in-frame clones and drops some. Among about 120,000 clones listed, about 82% were seen once. Sequenced material: peripheral blood, taken 28 days after the second AZD1222 dose. These receptors all come from an adult who received the AZD1222 COVID-19 vaccine. Each CDR3 is given with its conserved first and last residue. D genes are given only for firm matches. Some rows mark clone size as missing; the rest say once, few, many or name a class of expanded clone.

cdr3_aa: CASSQEDSINEQFF
cdr3_nt: TGTGCCAGCAGCCAAGAGGACAGTATCAATGAGCAGTTCTTC
cdr3_length: 14
v_call: TRBV3-1/TRBV3-2
clone_size: -
j_call: TRBJ2-1
d_call: -

cdr3_aa: CASSLSRDQPQHF
cdr3_nt: TGTGCCAGCAGCTTATCCCGGGATCAGCCCCAGCATTTT
cdr3_length: 13
v_call: TRBV7-3
clone_size: few
j_call: TRBJ1-5
d_call: -

cdr3_aa: CASSLGGEGSYNEQFF
cdr3_nt: TGTGCCAGCAGCTTGGGTGGGGAAGGGTCCTACAATGAGCAGTTCTTC
cdr3_length: 16
v_call: TRBV5-4
clone_size: -
j_call: TRBJ2-1
d_call: -

cdr3_aa: CSARTSGGVEQYF
cdr3_nt: TGCAGCGCCCGGACTAGCGGGGGTGTTGAGCAGTACTTC
cdr3_length: 13
v_call: TRBV29-1
clone_size: -
j_call: TRBJ2-7
d_call: TRBD2

cdr3_aa: CAIRGTDDEKLFF
cdr3_nt: TGTGCCATCAGGGGGACAGACGATGAAAAACTGTTTTTT
cdr3_length: 13
v_call: TRBV10-3
clone_size: -
j_call: TRBJ1-4
d_call: TRBD1

cdr3_aa: CSVEDKTQEYGYTF
cdr3_nt: TGCAGCGTTGAAGATAAGACACAGGAGTATGGCTACACCTTC
cdr3_length: 14
v_call: TRBV29-1
clone_size: -
j_call: TRBJ1-2
d_call: -

cdr3_aa: CASSLGDRGAYNEQFF
cdr3_nt: TGTGCCAGCAGCTTGGGGGACAGGGGGGCCTACAATGAGCAGTTCTTC
cdr3_length: 16
v_call: TRBV5-6
clone_size: -
j_call: TRBJ2-1
d_call: TRBD1

cdr3_aa: CASKGTENTEAFF
cdr3_nt: TGCGCCAGCAAGGGGACGGAGAACACTGAAGCTTTCTTT
cdr3_length: 13
v_call: TRBV5-1
clone_size: -
j_call: TRBJ1-1
d_call: -

cdr3_aa: CASSPSLGGEHEQFF
cdr3_nt: TGTGCCAGCAGTCCTTCCCTTGGGGGGGAGCATGAGCAGTTCTTC
cdr3_length: 15
v_call: TRBV7-2
clone_size: once
j_call: TRBJ2-1
d_call: TRBD2

cdr3_aa: CASSLLAGAGGTDTQYF
cdr3_nt: TGCGCCAGCAGCTTACTAGCGGGAGCTGGGGGCACAGATACGCAGTATTTT
cdr3_length: 17
v_call: TRBV5-1
clone_size: -
j_call: TRBJ2-3
d_call: TRBD2

cdr3_aa: CASSGQSNQPQHF
cdr3_nt: TGTGCCAGCAGCGGGCAGAGCAATCAGCCCCAGCATTTT
cdr3_length: 13
v_call: TRBV12-3/TRBV12-4
clone_size: -
j_call: TRBJ1-5
d_call: -

cdr3_aa: CASSIGQGAAYEQYF
cdr3_nt: TGTGCCAGTAGTATAGGACAGGGGGCCGCCTACGAGCAGTACTTC
cdr3_length: 15
v_call: TRBV19
clone_size: -
j_call: TRBJ2-7
d_call: TRBD1

cdr3_aa: CASSLDPATTEAFF
cdr3_nt: TGTGCCAGCAGCTTGGACCCCGCAACCACTGAAGCTTTCTTT
cdr3_length: 14
v_call: TRBV5-6
clone_size: -
j_call: TRBJ1-1
d_call: -

cdr3_aa: CATGGAGGLYEQYF
cdr3_nt: TGTGCCACCGGAGGTGCGGGAGGATTATACGAGCAGTACTTC
cdr3_length: 14
v_call: TRBV19
clone_size: -
j_call: TRBJ2-7
d_call: TRBD2

cdr3_aa: CASSLSLGQGVWYEQYF
cdr3_nt: TGCGCCAGCAGCTTGTCTCTCGGACAGGGTGTTTGGTACGAGCAGTACTTC
cdr3_length: 17
v_call: TRBV5-1
clone_size: -
j_call: TRBJ2-7
d_call: TRBD1

cdr3_aa: CASSLYERGTGEQFF
cdr3_nt: TGTGCCAGCAGCTTATATGAGCGGGGCACAGGCGAGCAGTTCTTC
cdr3_length: 15
v_call: TRBV7-3
clone_size: few
j_call: TRBJ2-1
d_call: TRBD2

cdr3_aa: CAGGPTRVFF
cdr3_nt: TGTGCCGGCGGGCCGACCAGAGTGTTTTTT
cdr3_length: 10
v_call: TRBV6-4
clone_size: -
j_call: TRBJ1-4
d_call: -

cdr3_aa: CASSLSGSGELFF
cdr3_nt: TGTGCCAGCAGCTTAAGTGGGTCCGGGGAGCTGTTTTTT
cdr3_length: 13
v_call: TRBV11-2
clone_size: -
j_call: TRBJ2-2
d_call: -

cdr3_aa: CASSLWENYGYTF
cdr3_nt: TGTGCCAGCAGTTTATGGGAGAACTATGGCTACACCTTC
cdr3_length: 13
v_call: TRBV12-3/TRBV12-4
clone_size: -
j_call: TRBJ1-2
d_call: -

cdr3_aa: CASSTFTGGVSTEAFF
cdr3_nt: TGTGCCAGTAGTACCTTCACAGGGGGCGTTTCGACTGAAGCTTTCTTT
cdr3_length: 16
v_call: TRBV19
clone_size: -
j_call: TRBJ1-1
d_call: TRBD1